This T cell receptor beta chain was sequenced in a study of graft-versus-host responses after intestinal transplantation. On the study more broadly: Tacrolimus and steroids were given for around 3 years to all recipients after anti-thymocyte globulin induction.

This CDR3 comprises 16 residues. Per the germline V gene, CDR1 is SGDLS and CDR2 is YYNGEE. Trimming took off 3 bases at V and 5 bases at J, with 18 bases between the two ends. Method: immunoSEQ multiplex PCR; TCRdb's copy keeps in-frame clones and lacks some. The sample shows about 120,000 clones, roughly 95% of them seen only once. As regards this clone: Antigen unknown.

The rearrangement uses TRBV9 and TRBJ2-1; tentatively, D is TRBD2 (6 bases). The sequences come from unstimulated CD8+ T cells sorted from spleen or lymph node cells, collected before intestinal transplant. The sequence was obtained from a human donor who received an intestinal transplant. CDR3 sequence reads: CASSATRRGPDNEQFF. The CDR3 DNA sequence: TGTGCCAGCAGCGCTACTAGGAGGGGCCCGGACAATGAGCAGTTCTTC.